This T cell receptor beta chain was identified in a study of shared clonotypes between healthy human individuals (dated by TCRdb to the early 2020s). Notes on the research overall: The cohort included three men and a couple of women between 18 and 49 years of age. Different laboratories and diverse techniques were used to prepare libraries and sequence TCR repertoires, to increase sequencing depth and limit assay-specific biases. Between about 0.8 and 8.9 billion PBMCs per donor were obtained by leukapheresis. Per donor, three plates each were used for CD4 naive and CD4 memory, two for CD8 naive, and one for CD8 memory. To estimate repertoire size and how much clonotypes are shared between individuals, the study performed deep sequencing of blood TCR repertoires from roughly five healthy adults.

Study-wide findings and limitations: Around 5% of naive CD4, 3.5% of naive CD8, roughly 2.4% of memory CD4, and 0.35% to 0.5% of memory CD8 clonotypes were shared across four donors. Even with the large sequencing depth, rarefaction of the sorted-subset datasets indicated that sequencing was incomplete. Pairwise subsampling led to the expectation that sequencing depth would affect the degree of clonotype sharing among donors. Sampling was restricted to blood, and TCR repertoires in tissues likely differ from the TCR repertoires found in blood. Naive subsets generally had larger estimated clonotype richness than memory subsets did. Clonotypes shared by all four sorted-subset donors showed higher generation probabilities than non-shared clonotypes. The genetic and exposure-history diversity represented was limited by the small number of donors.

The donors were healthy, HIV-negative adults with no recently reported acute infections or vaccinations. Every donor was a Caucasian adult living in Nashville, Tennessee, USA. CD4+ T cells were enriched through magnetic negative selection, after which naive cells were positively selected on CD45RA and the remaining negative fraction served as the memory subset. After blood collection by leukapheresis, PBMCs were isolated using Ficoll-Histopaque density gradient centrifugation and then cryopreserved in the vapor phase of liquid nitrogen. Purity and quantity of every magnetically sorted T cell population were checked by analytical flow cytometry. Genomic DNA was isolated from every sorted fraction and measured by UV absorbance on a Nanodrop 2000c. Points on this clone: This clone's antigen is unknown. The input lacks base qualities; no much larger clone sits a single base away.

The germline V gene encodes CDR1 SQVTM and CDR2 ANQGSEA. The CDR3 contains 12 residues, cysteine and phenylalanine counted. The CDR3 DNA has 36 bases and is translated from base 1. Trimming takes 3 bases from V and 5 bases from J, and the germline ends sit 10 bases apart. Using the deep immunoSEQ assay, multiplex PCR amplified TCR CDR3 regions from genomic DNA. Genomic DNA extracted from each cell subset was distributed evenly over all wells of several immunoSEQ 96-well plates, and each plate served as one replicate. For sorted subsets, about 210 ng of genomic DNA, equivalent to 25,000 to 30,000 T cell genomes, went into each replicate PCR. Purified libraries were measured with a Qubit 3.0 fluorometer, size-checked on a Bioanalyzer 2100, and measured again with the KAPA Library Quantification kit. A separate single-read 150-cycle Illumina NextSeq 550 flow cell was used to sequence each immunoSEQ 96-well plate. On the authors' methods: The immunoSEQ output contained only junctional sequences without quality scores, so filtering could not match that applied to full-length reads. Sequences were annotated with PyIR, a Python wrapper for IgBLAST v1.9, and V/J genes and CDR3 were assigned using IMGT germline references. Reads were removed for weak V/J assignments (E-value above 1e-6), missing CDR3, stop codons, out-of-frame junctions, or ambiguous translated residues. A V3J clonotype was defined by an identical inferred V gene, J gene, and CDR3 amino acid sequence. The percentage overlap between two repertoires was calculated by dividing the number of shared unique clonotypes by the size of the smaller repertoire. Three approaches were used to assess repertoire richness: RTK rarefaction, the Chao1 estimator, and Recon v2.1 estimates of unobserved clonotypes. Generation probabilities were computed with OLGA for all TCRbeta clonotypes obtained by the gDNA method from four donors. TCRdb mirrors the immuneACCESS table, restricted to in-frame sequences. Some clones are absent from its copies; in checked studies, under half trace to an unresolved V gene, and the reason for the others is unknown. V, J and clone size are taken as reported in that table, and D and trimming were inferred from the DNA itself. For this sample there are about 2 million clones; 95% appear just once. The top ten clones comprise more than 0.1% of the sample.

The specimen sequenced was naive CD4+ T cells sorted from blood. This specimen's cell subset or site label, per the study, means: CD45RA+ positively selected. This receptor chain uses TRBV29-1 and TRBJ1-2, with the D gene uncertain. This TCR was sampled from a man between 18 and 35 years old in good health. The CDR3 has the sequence CSVDTEGYGYTF. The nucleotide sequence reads TGCAGCGTTGACACAGAAGGGTATGGCTACACCTTC.